Below are 17 T cell receptor beta chains sequenced from a single sample in a study of blood T cell repertoires in COVID-19. Produced via immunoSEQ multiplex PCR; TCRdb's table is partial and in-frame only. The sample includes approximately 470,000 clones, approximately 86% of them seen just once. The sample comprised PBMCs or T cells enriched from blood (not recorded which). The source is a woman aged 18 to 35 who had recovered from COVID-19.

This clone was recorded a few times. The CDR3: CASNLQDRAGDTQYF. As DNA, the CDR3 is TGTGCCAGCAACCTCCAAGACAGGGCTGGAGATACGCAGTATTTT. This sequence joins TRBV2 and TRBJ2-3, with TRBD1 matching over 7 bases. The CDR3 contains 15 residues. Germline CDR1 and CDR2: SNHLY and FYNNEI. The J segment lost 5 bases and the V segment lost 7 bases, leaving 12 bases of the junction unmatched.

The V call is TRBV5-6, the J call TRBJ2-2, with a weak D call TRBD1 (5 bases). V lost 2 bases to trimming and J lost 5 bases, with 7 bases between them. This CDR3 is 13 amino acids long. Germline values: CDR1 SGHDT, CDR2 YYEEEE. Here the CDR3 reads CASSFRGTGELFF. CDR3 DNA: TGTGCCAGCAGCTTTAGGGGAACCGGGGAGCTGTTTTTT.

The chain is built from TRBV6-5 and TRBJ1-6, with a possible D match to TRBD1 (6 bases). Germline values: CDR1 MNHEY, CDR2 SVGAGI. CDR3 length: 15 residues. The V gene lost 8 bases and the J gene lost 9 bases, with 20 bases spanning the gap. The CDR3 spells CASRPGQGKVSPLHF. As DNA, the CDR3 is TGTGCCAGCCGCCCCGGGCAGGGGAAGGTTTCACCCCTCCACTTT.

The chain links TRBV29-1 to TRBJ2-3; no firm D call. V was pared by 5 bases and J by 1 base, with 7 bases between. This CDR3 spans 12 amino acids. In germline, CDR1 is SQVTM, CDR2 ANQGSEA. CDR3 sequence (DNA): TGCAGCGTTTCCCAGGGCACAGATACGCAGTATTTT. Amino acid sequence: CSVSQGTDTQYF.

V usage is TRBV11-2 and J usage is TRBJ2-5; 8 bases agree with TRBD1. V lost 2 bases to trimming and J lost 0 bases; unmatched junction nucleotides: 2. The germline gives CDR1 SGHAT, CDR2 FQNNGV. The CDR3 contains 15 residues. The CDR3 region is CASSLTDRDQETQYF. Written as DNA, the CDR3 is TGTGCCAGCAGCTTAACGGACAGGGACCAAGAGACCCAGTACTTC.

The CDR3 DNA reads TGTGCCAGCAGCTTTCGAGACAGGGGGTTTTATGGCTACACCTTC. Its protein is CASSFRDRGFYGYTF. The chain links TRBV5-6 to TRBJ1-2, with 9 bases fitting TRBD1. Germline loops: CDR1 SGHDT, CDR2 YYEEEE. V lost 2 bases to trimming and J lost 5 bases; unmatched junction nucleotides: 7. The CDR3 is made up of 15 amino acids.

The V gene is TRBV4-1, the J gene TRBJ2-7, with 7 bases identical to TRBD1. This CDR3 is 18 amino acids long. The germline V gene encodes CDR1 MGHRA and CDR2 YSYEKL. The V and J ends lost 1 base and 0 bases, in that order; junction bases with no gene match: 12. This CDR3 is CASSQVNFLGTDSYEQYF. In DNA, the CDR3 is TGCGCCAGCAGCCAAGTAAACTTTTTAGGGACAGACTCCTACGAGCAGTACTTC.

The chain links TRBV6-2 or TRBV6-3 to TRBJ2-3; 12 bases fit TRBD2. Germline V gene lookup returns CDR1 MNHEY and CDR2 SVGEGT. V lost 6 bases and J lost 7; bases outside the gene matches: 11. CDR3 size: 16 residues. The CDR3 nucleotides read TGTGCCAGCAGCCCTAGGACTAGCGGGGTGGCCTATACGCAGTATTTT. It translates to CASSPRTSGVAYTQYF.

The chain uses TRBV29-1 and TRBJ2-7; 9 bases are shared with TRBD1. Germline V gives CDR1 SQVTM, CDR2 ANQGSEA. The length of the CDR3 is 16 residues. The V segment lost 1 base and the J segment 2 bases; nucleotides outside the gene matches: 9. DNA of the CDR3: TGCAGCGTTGAAGGAGGAGTCGGGACAGGGCCCTACGAGCAGTACTTC. Amino acids: CSVEGGVGTGPYEQYF.

Concerning this clone: Other nucleotide sequences in the sample specify the same CDR3. The chain uses TRBV3-1 (or the pseudogene TRBV3-2) and TRBJ1-2; D gene ambiguous. Germline V gene data show CDR1 as LGHDT and CDR2 as YNNKEL (reference sequence). CDR3 size: 13 residues. Trimming took off 1 base at V and 8 bases at J, with 11 bases between the two ends. The CDR3 DNA reads TGTGCCAGCAGCCAAGGTCGGGATTACGGCTACACCTTC. The encoded protein is CASSQGRDYGYTF.

This sequence joins TRBV5-1 and TRBJ2-7; 7 bases agree with TRBD1. CDR3 length: 15 residues. V lost 4 bases and J lost 2; bases outside the gene matches: 9. Per the germline V gene, CDR1 is SGHRS and CDR2 is YFSETQ. The CDR3 loop reads CASSISGTVAYEQYF. DNA of the CDR3: TGCGCCAGCAGCATCTCCGGGACAGTGGCCTACGAGCAGTACTTC.

The chain is built from TRBV5-6 and TRBJ2-3; 9 nucleotides match TRBD2. CDR1 SGHDT and CDR2 YYEEEE come from the germline V gene. The length of the CDR3 is 16 residues. V lost 4 bases to trimming and J lost 3 bases; unmatched junction nucleotides: 9. As DNA, the CDR3 is TGTGCCAGCAGCCTAGCGGGACTGGGGCGGACAGATACGCAGTATTTT. Translation gives CASSLAGLGRTDTQYF.

This clone was picked up a small number of times. V usage is TRBV7-9 and J usage is TRBJ2-2; TRBD2 might be the D (6 bases). CDR1 and CDR2 (germline): SEHNR, FQNEAQ (reference sequence). The V and J ends lost 5 bases and 4 bases respectively, with 17 bases between them. The CDR3 is made up of 16 amino acids. CDR3 sequence: CASSPYPDGGTGELFF. As DNA, the CDR3 is TGTGCCAGCAGCCCCTACCCCGACGGGGGCACCGGGGAGCTGTTTTTT.

The rearrangement links TRBV5-6 to TRBJ1-5; D is unclear. The CDR3 length is 14 residues. V lost 7 bases, J lost 2 bases, and 13 bases lay in between. Germline CDR1 reads SGHDT; CDR2 reads YYEEEE. The DNA for the CDR3 is TGTGCCAGCTGCTCGGGTCCGGGCAATCAGCCCCAGCATTTT. This codes for CASCSGPGNQPQHF.

V gene TRBV9 combines with J gene TRBJ1-2; 11 bases are shared with TRBD1. Germline V gene data show CDR1 as SGDLS and CDR2 as YYNGEE. The J segment lost 3 bases and the V segment lost 4 bases, leaving 5 bases of the junction unmatched. The CDR3 sequence is 15 residues long. The CDR3 DNA is TGTGCCAGCAGCCAAGGACAGGGGGCGGACTATGGCTACACCTTC. Residues: CASSQGQGADYGYTF.

The rearrangement uses TRBV11-2 and TRBJ2-7; TRBD1 is a possible D gene (5 bases). The CDR3 sequence is 19 residues long. CDR1 and CDR2 from the germline V gene are SGHAT and FQNNGV. V gave up 1 base and J gave up 1 base, with 23 bases separating them. In DNA, the CDR3 is TGTGCCAGCAGCTTAGGACGGCTCCTTGACAGCAGAGAGTCCTACGAGCAGTACTTC. Its translation is CASSLGRLLDSRESYEQYF.

For this clone: Within the sample, other DNA sequences also encode this same CDR3. The chain recombines TRBV19 with TRBJ2-7; 10 nucleotides align to TRBD1. The CDR3 contains 16 residues. Germline CDR1 LNHDA, CDR2 SQIVND (reference sequence). The J segment lost 4 bases and the V segment lost 4 bases, leaving 10 bases of the junction unmatched. In nucleotides, the CDR3 is TGTGCCAGTAGTACTTTACCGGGACAGGGGAAATACGAGCAGTACTTC. Encoded protein: CASSTLPGQGKYEQYF.